This is a list of T cell receptor beta chains from one sample in a study of identifying expanded T cells in peripheral blood. Clones were sequenced by immunoSEQ multiplex PCR, and TCRdb holds only the in-frame ones, with some missing. This sample carries about 85,000 clones, around 91% of them seen once, and the ten largest clones take roughly 2.8%. The specimen was blood. Receptors originate from a person aged 18-69 years in good health. Each CDR3 is given with its conserved first and last residue. Fields, in order: D gene, clone size, J gene, V gene, CDR3 protein, CDR3 DNA. D genes are given only for firm matches. The listing skips clone size in some rows; elsewhere it reads once, few, many or a size class.

>-|-|TRBJ2-5|TRBV6-5
CASSYSALQETQYF
TGTGCCAGCAGTTACTCGGCCCTTCAAGAGACCCAGTACTTC
>TRBD1|-|TRBJ2-7|TRBV2
CASSVWTGDSYEQYF
TGTGCCAGCAGTGTGTGGACAGGGGACTCCTACGAGCAGTACTTC
>TRBD2|-|TRBJ2-2|TRBV29-1
CSVANSGSIGELFF
TGCAGCGTTGCGAATAGCGGGAGTATCGGGGAGCTGTTTTTT
>-|few|TRBJ1-4|TRBV2
CASSAASEKLFF
TGTGCCAGCTCGGCGGCTAGCGAAAAACTGTTTTTT
>-|-|TRBJ2-2|TRBV4-3
CASSQELGTNTGELFF
TGCGCCAGCAGCCAAGAACTAGGAACGAACACCGGGGAGCTGTTTTTT
>TRBD1|-|TRBJ2-3|TRBV6-5
CASSYGTGGADTQYF
TGTGCCAGCAGTTACGGGACAGGGGGCGCAGATACGCAGTATTTT
>-|-|TRBJ1-2|TRBV4-3
CASSQALQGNYGYTF
TGCGCCAGCAGCCAAGCCTTACAGGGCAACTATGGCTACACCTTC
>-|-|TRBJ2-6|TRBV11-1
CASSNAGANVLTF
TGTGCCAGCAGCAACGCTGGGGCCAACGTCCTGACTTTC
>TRBD1|-|TRBJ1-1|TRBV29-1
CSVEVRGISRDRKHEAFF
TGCAGCGTTGAAGTTCGGGGCATAAGCCGGGACAGAAAACATGAAGCTTTCTTT
>TRBD2|-|TRBJ2-7|TRBV7-2
CASSFASGYYEQYF
TGTGCCAGCAGCTTCGCTAGCGGGTACTACGAGCAGTACTTC
>-|-|TRBJ2-7|TRBV29-1
CSVAGHPVAEQYF
TGCAGCGTTGCGGGACACCCAGTCGCCGAGCAGTACTTC
>TRBD1|-|TRBJ1-2|TRBV28
CASSSHSGTGVKANYGYTF
TGTGCCAGCAGTTCACATTCCGGGACAGGGGTCAAAGCTAACTATGGCTACACCTTC
>TRBD2|once|TRBJ2-1|TRBV7-2
CASSPPGLGNEQFF
TGTGCCAGCAGCCCGCCGGGACTAGGCAATGAGCAGTTCTTC
>-|-|TRBJ1-1|TRBV2
CASSYASEAFF
TGTGCCAGCAGTTACGCCAGTGAAGCTTTCTTT